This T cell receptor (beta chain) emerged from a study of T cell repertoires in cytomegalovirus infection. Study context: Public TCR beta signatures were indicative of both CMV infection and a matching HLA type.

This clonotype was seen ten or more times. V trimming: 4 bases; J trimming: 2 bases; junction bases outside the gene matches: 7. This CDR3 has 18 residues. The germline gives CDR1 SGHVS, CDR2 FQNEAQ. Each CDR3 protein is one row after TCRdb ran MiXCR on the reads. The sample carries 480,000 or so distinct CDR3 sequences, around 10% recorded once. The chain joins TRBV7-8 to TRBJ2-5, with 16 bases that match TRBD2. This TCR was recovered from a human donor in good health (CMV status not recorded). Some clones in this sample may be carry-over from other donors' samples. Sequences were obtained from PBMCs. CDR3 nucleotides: TGTGCCAGCAGCTCGAACCCGGGACTAGCGGGGGGGCAAGAGACCCAGTACTTC. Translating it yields CASSSNPGLAGGQETQYF.